A single sample is the source of the 15 T cell receptor beta chains below, sequenced in a study of monozygotic twins with inflammatory bowel disease. For each CDR3 protein, TCRdb gives one entry from its re-call of the 5' RACE reads, without DNA. The table for this sample gives approximately 380,000 distinct CDR3 sequences. Sequencing input: blood. These receptors came from a human donor with ulcerative colitis or Crohn's disease, or a healthy co-twin of an affected twin (not recorded which).

The CDR3 is CSVRQINYNEQFF. J is TRBJ2-1 and V is TRBV29-1. Germline V gene data show CDR1 as SQVTM and CDR2 as ANQGSEA. CDR3 length: 13 amino acids.

This chain's CDR3 is CASSLGGRSYNEQFF. This sequence joins TRBV28 and TRBJ2-1. The CDR3 extends over 15 amino acids. Per the germline V gene, CDR1 is MDHEN and CDR2 is SYDVKM.

V gene TRBV24-1 combines with J gene TRBJ2-3; absent DNA, TCRdb's TRBD1 call cannot be checked. The CDR3 consists of 13 residues. Per germline, CDR1 KGHDR and CDR2 SFDVKD. This CDR3 reads CATSGDSTDTQYF.

The genes are TRBV7-8 and TRBJ2-3; TCRdb outputs TRBD1, but without DNA this stays unchecked. CDR1 is SGHVS, CDR2 FQNEAQ, per germline. This CDR3 spans 16 amino acids. This CDR3 reads CASSPRSTGTPTQDYF.

CDR3 sequence: CASSYKGRGIHEQFF. The chain couples TRBV6-5 to TRBJ2-1; with no DNA, the TCRdb D assignment of TRBD1 cannot be verified. Germline CDR1 is MNHEY and CDR2 is SVGAGI. The CDR3 is 15 residues long.

The J gene is TRBJ1-2, the V gene TRBV7-2; without DNA, the TCRdb call of TRBD1 cannot be checked. Germline CDR1 is SGHTA and CDR2 is FQGNSA. The CDR3 length is 15 residues. This CDR3 reads CASSFQGAEGYGYTF.

This sequence joins TRBV5-5 and TRBJ2-7; the TCRdb D gene call, TRBD1, has no DNA to confirm it. The CDR3 length is 15 residues. Germline V gene data show CDR1 as SGHKS and CDR2 as YYEKEE (reference sequence). The CDR3 spells CASSLGALGGYEQYF.

V gene TRBV6-5 combines with J gene TRBJ2-2; without DNA, the TCRdb call of TRBD1 cannot be checked. The V gene's germline CDR1 is MNHEY and CDR2 SVGAGI. This CDR3 is built from 16 residues. The CDR3 spells CASSYQRDRATGELFF.

The V and J genes are TRBV29-1 and TRBJ2-7. This CDR3 has 13 amino acids. Germline V lookup: CDR1 SQVTM, CDR2 ANQGSEA. The CDR3 here is CSVVLVTRYEQYF.

This chain uses TRBV6-1 with TRBJ1-2; TCRdb names TRBD1, which stays unverified in the absence of DNA. CDR1 is MNHNS, CDR2 SASEGT, per germline. The CDR3 length is 15 residues. CDR3 sequence: CATSSGAQGIYGYTF.

The V call is TRBV6-2 or TRBV6-3, the J call TRBJ1-5; the D call from TCRdb, TRBD1, cannot be confirmed without DNA. The CDR3 is made up of 14 amino acids. Germline loops: CDR1 MNHEY, CDR2 SVGEGT. The CDR3 sequence: CASSWTGAAGPQHF.

The CDR3 is CASSLEGSDGYTF. The chain joins TRBV5-1 to TRBJ1-2; no DNA is available, so the TRBD1 call from TCRdb remains unchecked. Germline CDR1 reads SGHRS; CDR2 reads YFSETQ. This CDR3 spans 13 amino acids. The whole variable domain, remainder taken from reference TRBV5-1 and TRBJ1-2, is KAGVTQTPRYLIKTRGQQVTLSCSPISGHRSVSWYQQTPGQGLQFLFEYFSETQRNKGNFPGRFSGRQFSNSRSEMNVSTLELGDSALYLCASSLEGSDGYTFGSGTRLTVV.

This sequence joins TRBV4-1 and TRBJ2-5. There are 12 residues in the CDR3. CDR1 MGHRA and CDR2 YSYEKL come from the germline V gene. Here the CDR3 reads CASSQGTETQYF.

CDR3 residues: CASSLPNTDTQYF. V is TRBV5-1 and J is TRBJ2-3. The germline V gene encodes CDR1 SGHRS and CDR2 YFSETQ. The CDR3 is made up of 13 amino acids.

This chain connects TRBV7-9 to TRBJ1-1; TCRdb proposes TRBD1, but this gene call is untestable without DNA. CDR1 and CDR2 from the germline V gene are SEHNR and FQNEAQ (reference sequence). This CDR3 is 12 amino acids long. The CDR3 sequence is CASSPVWTEAFF.